One sample yielded the 32 T cell receptor beta chains listed below, sequenced in a study of long-term antiretroviral therapy in people with HIV (dated by TCRdb to the early 2020s). The immunoSEQ hsTCRB v3.0 assay was used at survey level resolution to sequence the TRB variable region. TCRdb retrieved this table from immuneACCESS and kept in-frame rearrangements only. Not all clones are present; in checked studies, unresolved V genes account for under half, and no reason is known for the remainder. A total of roughly 20,000 clones appear in this sample, 65% to 80% of them only once. The ten biggest clones cover just under 9.5% of the sample. The input for sequencing was unsorted PBMCs, taken 4.1 years after starting antiretroviral therapy. Source of these receptors: a woman in her thirties or forties with HIV.

This chain joins TRBV6-5 and TRBJ1-1; 7 bases are a match to TRBD1. Germline CDR1 MNHEY, CDR2 SVGAGI. Trimming removed 5 bases from V and 1 base from J; junction bases left unmatched: 4. This CDR3 region has 14 residues. This chain's CDR3 is CASSRGQANTEAFF. CDR3 nucleotide sequence: TGTGCCAGCAGTAGAGGACAGGCGAACACTGAAGCTTTCTTT.

This clone was found once. The rearrangement uses TRBV7-2 and TRBJ2-2, with 7 positions matching TRBD1. The CDR3 contains 16 residues. Trimming took 5 bases from V and 0 from J; bases not matched to a gene: 6. The germline CDR1 and CDR2 sequences are SGHTA and FQGNSA. CDR3 sequence reads: CASSPLDRANTGELFF. The CDR3 DNA reads TGTGCCAGCAGCCCTCTTGACAGGGCGAACACCGGGGAGCTGTTTTTT. Supplemented by reference TRBV7-2 and TRBJ2-2, the full variable domain reads GAGVSQSPSNKVTEKGKDVELRCDPISGHTALYWYRQSLGQGLEFLIYFQGNSAPDKSGLPSDRFSAERTGGSVSTLTIQRTQQEDSAVYLCASSPLDRANTGELFFGEGSRLTVL.

This clone was counted a single time. The chain links TRBV11-1 to TRBJ2-7; maybe TRBD2 (7 bases). Germline loops: CDR1 SGHAT, CDR2 FQDESV (reference sequence). The CDR3 is made up of 15 amino acids. Trimming took 2 bases from V and 0 from J, leaving 11 bases between them. The CDR3, as DNA: TGTGCCAGCAGCTTATTGGGGGGGCCCTCCTACGAGCAGTACTTC. It is translated as CASSLLGGPSYEQYF.

The CDR3 DNA reads as TGTGCCAGCAGCCAAGAGAAATCAGGGGGAGGCGGCGGTTATGGCTACACCTTC. Amino acids: CASSQEKSGGGGGYGYTF. V and J are TRBV4-2 and TRBJ1-2; TRBD1 agrees at 7 bases. With 0 bases clipped from V and 5 bases from J, the junction kept 15 bases outside the gene matches. The CDR3 runs 18 residues. The germline V gene has CDR1 LGHNA and CDR2 YNFKEQ.

The V and J genes are TRBV23-1 and TRBJ2-1; perhaps D is TRBD1 or TRBD2 (5 bases each). TRBV23-1 has ORF status, its function being uncertain. CDR3 length equals 12 residues. Trimming removed 2 bases from V and 8 bases from J, with 7 bases in between. Here the CDR3 DNA reads TGCGCCAGCAGTCAAAGAGGGGATGAGCAGTTCTTC. Its protein product is CASSQRGDEQFF.

The chain is built from TRBV29-1 and TRBJ2-7, with D possibly being TRBD1 (5 bases). Germline loops: CDR1 SQVTM, CDR2 ANQGSEA. V was clipped by 7 bases and J by 2 bases, with 15 bases between them. CDR3 size: 13 residues. The CDR3 loop is CSAQDTLAYEQYF. As DNA, the CDR3 is TGCAGCGCTCAGGACACCCTAGCCTACGAGCAGTACTTC.

The rearrangement joins TRBV11-2 to TRBJ2-1; a weak D match, TRBD2 (5 bases). The V gene's germline CDR1 is SGHAT and CDR2 FQNNGV. This CDR3 has 15 amino acids. With 0 bases removed from V and 5 bases from J, the gap between germline ends came to 11 bases. DNA for the CDR3: TGTGCCAGCAGCTTAGATAGGCGGGTGCACAATGAGCAGTTCTTC. The encoded protein is CASSLDRRVHNEQFF.

V usage is TRBV7-9 and J usage is TRBJ2-2; no firm D call. Germline CDR1 reads SEHNR; CDR2 reads FQNEAQ (reference sequence). The CDR3 length is 13 residues. With 2 bases removed from V and 6 bases from J, the gap between germline ends came to 7 bases. The CDR3 sequence is CASSLSHAGELFF. CDR3 nucleotide sequence: TGTGCCAGCAGCTTAAGCCATGCCGGGGAGCTGTTTTTT.

The chain employs TRBV30 and TRBJ1-1; weak D call: TRBD1 (6 bases). The germline V gene has CDR1 GTSNPN and CDR2 SVGIG (reference sequence). This CDR3 is built from 13 residues. The germline V and J ends were trimmed by 2 bases and 4 bases, with 11 bases remaining between them. The CDR3 DNA follows: TGTGCCTGGAGTCGGGGGGCTGGCACTGAAGCTTTCTTT. It is translated as CAWSRGAGTEAFF.

The chain has TRBV19 and TRBJ2-6; 10 positions agree with TRBD1. CDR1 and CDR2 from the germline V gene are LNHDA and SQIVND (reference sequence). With V trimmed by 5 bases and J by 0 bases, 4 bases remained unmatched. The CDR3 length is 17 residues. For the CDR3, the DNA is TGTGCCAGTAGTCCCGGGACAGGGGCCTCTGGGGCCAACGTCCTGACTTTC. Translation: CASSPGTGASGANVLTF.

With respect to this clone: An end of the junction differs from the germline gene, which may be a read error. This chain uses TRBV7-2 with TRBJ2-3, with 12 bases matching TRBD2. Per the germline V gene, CDR1 is SGHTA and CDR2 is FQGNSA. This CDR3 has 15 residues. The CDR3 bases are TGTGCCAGCAGCCTAGCGGGAGGGGCCACAGATACGCAGTATTTT. The encoded protein is CASSLAGGATDTQYF. Using reference TRBV7-2 and TRBJ2-3 for the parts outside the CDR3, the full variable domain is GAGVSQSPSNKVTEKGKDVELRCDPISGHTALYWYRQSLGQGLEFLIYFQGNSAPDKSGLPSDRFSAERTGGSVSTLTIQRTQQEDSAVYLCASSLAGGATDTQYFGPGTRLTVL.

V is TRBV11-3 and J is TRBJ1-2; 8 nucleotides line up with TRBD1. CDR3 length: 15 amino acids. V shed 3 bases, J shed 4 bases, and the junction held 7 bases outside the gene matches. CDR1 is SGHNT, CDR2 YENEEA, per germline. CDR3 DNA: TGTGCCAGCAGCTTGGTGGACAGGGCAGTCTATGGCTACACCTTC. This gives the protein CASSLVDRAVYGYTF.

The chain links TRBV27 to TRBJ2-7, with 11 bases lining up with TRBD2. This CDR3 has 15 amino acids. Unmatched junction bases numbered 5, after V lost 5 bases and J lost 2 bases. Germline assignment: CDR1 MNHEY and CDR2 SMNVEV (reference sequence). The CDR3 DNA sequence: TGTGCCAGCAGTACTCAACTAGCGGGAGCCTACGAGCAGTACTTC. This translates into CASSTQLAGAYEQYF.

This clone was observed a handful of times. The genes are TRBV18 and TRBJ1-1; D not certain. The CDR3 has 15 residues. From germline, CDR1 is KGHSH and CDR2 LQKENI. Trimming cost V 0 bases and J 0 bases, with 8 bases left between them. As DNA, the CDR3 is TGTGCCAGCTCACCACCCATCCTCCTGAACACTGAAGCTTTCTTT. Translation: CASSPPILLNTEAFF.

This clone was detected a few times. The chain has TRBV11-3 and TRBJ1-5, with D hard to call. Germline V CDR1 and CDR2: SGHNT, YENEEA. V was pared by 5 bases and J by 4 bases, with 9 bases between. This CDR3 is built from 13 residues. DNA of the CDR3: TGTGCCAGCAGCCCGGGGAGTAATCAGCCCCAGCATTTT. Translating it yields CASSPGSNQPQHF.

The CDR3 sequence: CSVEDPNGGVEGYEQYF. In DNA form, the CDR3 reads TGCAGCGTTGAAGACCCGAACGGGGGGGTTGAGGGGTACGAGCAGTACTTC. V and J are TRBV29-1 and TRBJ2-7; 8 nucleotides match TRBD2. Germline loops: CDR1 SQVTM, CDR2 ANQGSEA. J lost 4 bases, V lost 0 bases, and 14 bases had no gene match. The length of the CDR3 is 17 residues.

The rearrangement joins TRBV7-9 to TRBJ2-7; 9 bases line up with TRBD2. The V gene's germline CDR1 is SEHNR and CDR2 FQNEAQ (reference sequence). Germline trimming cut 5 bases from V and 3 bases from J; bases unmatched to any gene: 11. This CDR3 has 16 amino acids. The CDR3 region is CASSIDRAGGIYEQYF. In DNA, the CDR3 is TGTGCCAGCAGCATAGACCGAGCGGGGGGAATCTACGAGCAGTACTTC.

The chain recombines TRBV7-6 with TRBJ1-5, with D maybe TRBD1 (5 bases). Germline CDR1 and CDR2: SGHVS and FNYEAQ. The CDR3 loop spans 14 amino acids. Trimming removed 3 bases at V and 5 bases at J, with 11 bases between. CDR3 in amino acids: CASSLSGADQPQHF. DNA for the CDR3: TGTGCCAGCAGCTTGTCCGGGGCAGATCAGCCCCAGCATTTT. The full variable domain, rest sourced from reference TRBV7-6 and TRBJ1-5, is GAGVSQSPRYKVTKRGQDVALRCDPISGHVSLYWYRQALGQGPEFLTYFNYEAQQDKSGLPNDRFSAERPEGSISTLTIQRTEQRDSAMYRCASSLSGADQPQHFGDGTRLSIL.

The chain joins TRBV6-5 to TRBJ1-1; D uncertain. The V gene lost 6 bases and the J gene lost 4 bases, with 18 bases spanning the gap. In germline, CDR1 is MNHEY, CDR2 SVGAGI. CDR3 length: 15 residues. The CDR3 DNA reads TGTGCCAGCAGGATACATATAAATGCGTTCACTGAAGCTTTCTTT. The encoded protein is CASRIHINAFTEAFF.

This clone was observed a handful of times. The chain employs TRBV10-1 and TRBJ2-1, with a possible D match to TRBD2 (6 bases). CDR1 is WNHNN, CDR2 SYGVQD, per germline (reference sequence). Between the trimmed V and J ends, which lost 6 bases and 7 bases, there was a span of 16 bases. CDR3 size: 14 residues. CDR3 sequence reads: CASSRGDSINEQFF. The CDR3 region has the DNA TGCGCCAGCAGCCGAGGGGACTCCATAAATGAGCAGTTCTTC.

This rearrangement joins TRBV11-2 to TRBJ1-1; no reliable D call. The CDR3 length is 11 residues. V lost 5 bases to trimming and J lost 2 bases, with 3 bases between them. Per germline, CDR1 SGHAT and CDR2 FQNNGV. This chain's CDR3 is CASSPNTEAFF. The DNA for the CDR3 is TGTGCCAGCAGCCCAAACACTGAAGCTTTCTTT.

The rearrangement links TRBV11-2 to TRBJ1-5; D call uncertain. V lost 5 bases to trimming and J lost 1 base, with 6 bases between them. This CDR3 comprises 13 residues. Looked up from germline, CDR1 is SGHAT and CDR2 is FQNNGV. For the CDR3, the DNA is TGTGCCAGCAGCCTCCAAAGCAATCAGCCCCAGCATTTT. Translating it yields CASSLQSNQPQHF.

The chain joins TRBV9 to TRBJ2-7; D remains ambiguous. The germline V and J ends were trimmed by 4 bases and 6 bases, with 14 bases remaining between them. The length of the CDR3 is 13 residues. Germline V CDR1 and CDR2: SGDLS, YYNGEE. The CDR3 bases are TGTGCCAGCAGCTCTCTCCGATCCGGCGAGCAGTACTTC. Its protein product is CASSSLRSGEQYF.

The rearrangement links TRBV7-8 to TRBJ2-7; tentatively, D is TRBD2 (5 bases). Germline V gene lookup returns CDR1 SGHVS and CDR2 FQNEAQ. Trimming stripped 5 bases from V and 2 bases from J, with 10 bases between. This CDR3 contains 13 residues. The CDR3 loop is CASSPGLPYEQYF. CDR3 nucleotides: TGTGCCAGCAGCCCAGGACTCCCCTACGAGCAGTACTTC.

The genes are TRBV10-3 and TRBJ2-7; D is unresolved. Germline V gene lookup returns CDR1 ENHRY and CDR2 SYGVKD. The CDR3 totals 12 residues. Trimming pared 2 bases from V and 4 bases from J, leaving 6 bases between. The CDR3 region is CAISEVEYEQYF. The CDR3 bases are TGTGCCATCAGTGAGGTAGAGTACGAGCAGTACTTC.

This sequence joins TRBV14 and TRBJ2-7; TRBD1 matches 8 bases. Germline CDR1 is SGHDN and CDR2 is FVKESK. V gave up 1 base and J gave up 0 bases; unmatched junction bases: 2. CDR3 length equals 15 residues. The CDR3 nucleotides are TGTGCCAGCAGCCAAGGGACAGGGAGCTCCTACGAGCAGTACTTC. It translates to CASSQGTGSSYEQYF.

V gene TRBV30 combines with J gene TRBJ2-1, with D perhaps TRBD1 (6 bases). Trimming left V 0 bases short and J 4 bases short, with 7 bases between. Germline V CDR1 and CDR2: GTSNPN, SVGIG (reference sequence). CDR3 length: 13 amino acids. The CDR3 nucleotides read TGTGCCTGGAGTGTAGGGGGATACAATGAGCAGTTCTTC. Protein sequence: CAWSVGGYNEQFF.

The chain carries TRBV19 and TRBJ1-2; no reliable D call. The CDR3 contains 13 residues. In germline, CDR1 is LNHDA, CDR2 SQIVND (reference sequence). Trimming removed 3 bases from V and 6 bases from J, with 11 bases in between. The CDR3 sequence is CASSIPYRDGYTF. In DNA form, the CDR3 reads TGTGCCAGTAGTATTCCTTACAGAGATGGCTACACCTTC.

This sequence joins TRBV14 and TRBJ2-7; 8 positions agree with TRBD2. The V and J ends lost 5 bases and 4 bases, in that order; junction bases with no gene match: 4. Germline V gene lookup returns CDR1 SGHDN and CDR2 FVKESK. CDR3 length: 13 amino acids. The CDR3 loop reads CASSYGTRYEQYF. In DNA, the CDR3 is TGTGCCAGCAGCTACGGGACTAGGTACGAGCAGTACTTC. Combining the CDR3 with reference TRBV14 and TRBJ2-7 gives the whole variable domain EAGVTQFPSHSVIEKGQTVTLRCDPISGHDNLYWYRRVMGKEIKFLLHFVKESKQDESGMPNNRFLAERTGGTYSTLKVQPAELEDSGVYFCASSYGTRYEQYFGPGTRLTVT.

Written as DNA, the CDR3 is TGTGCCTGGAGGGACAGGGGCACGTTAGGCTACACCTTC. Its translation is CAWRDRGTLGYTF. This rearrangement joins TRBV30 to TRBJ1-2; 9 bases match TRBD1. CDR1 and CDR2 (germline): GTSNPN, SVGIG (reference sequence). V lost 3 bases, J lost 8 bases, and 7 bases stayed unmatched. This CDR3 has 13 amino acids.

In its sample, this clone was seen a few times. The V call is TRBV6-5, the J call TRBJ2-2, with D possibly being TRBD2 (5 bases). Trimming took 8 bases from V and 1 from J, leaving 11 bases between them. The CDR3 is 14 residues long. The V gene's germline CDR1 is MNHEY and CDR2 SVGAGI. The CDR3 is CASWEKGNTGELFF. In DNA form, the CDR3 reads TGTGCCAGCTGGGAGAAAGGGAACACCGGGGAGCTGTTTTTT.

The chain carries TRBV14 and TRBJ2-1; D may be TRBD2 (6 bases). This CDR3 has 12 amino acids. The germline V and J ends were trimmed by 4 bases and 10 bases, with 11 bases remaining between them. Germline CDR1 is SGHDN and CDR2 is FVKESK. CDR3 region: CASSLAGWEQFF. CDR3 in DNA: TGTGCCAGCAGCCTGGCGGGGTGGGAGCAGTTCTTC.